The entry that follows covers one T cell receptor beta chain sequence. Its antigen is not identified. The sample is drawn from a study of cytomegalovirus exposure and HLA in healthy donors. Germline CDR1 SEHNR, CDR2 FQNEAQ (reference sequence). The CDR3 runs 16 residues. Trimming took 1 base from V and 6 from J, leaving 18 bases between them. Both 60 Vbeta primers and 13 Jbeta primers went into the PCR. Here immunoSEQ multiplex PCR was the method, and the copy in TCRdb shows in-frame clones only, minus some. The sample consists of 130,000 to 150,000 clones, approximately 9% of them appearing once. Study findings and constraints: The authors judged a highly shared variant cluster likely a sequencing artifact.

The V call is TRBV7-9, the J call TRBJ1-2, with D perhaps TRBD1 (6 bases). What was sequenced was PBMCs. The TCR was taken from a male donor in good health and CMV-seronegative. DNA of the CDR3: TGTGCCAGCAGCTTAGGTTTTGGGACACCACCGGATGGCTACACCTTC. Its translation is CASSLGFGTPPDGYTF.